A selection of T cell receptor beta chains follows, all from one sample in a study of identical twins. One entry per CDR3 protein results from TCRdb running MiXCR on the 5' RACE reads. The table has some 760,000 distinct CDR3 sequences, 15% to 20% seen once. These sequences were also reported in another study, on T cells expressing NK-cell markers.

Specimen: PBMCs. The origin of the receptors is a woman aged 18-29 years in good health. Each CDR3 is given with its conserved first and last residue. The D gene is left open where the match is weak. Size is stated for part of the rows, as once, few or many counts, or as a class when the clone is expanded.

size	D	V	J	CDR3	DNA
few	TRBD2	TRBV20-1	TRBJ2-7	CSAQLAGLNEQYF	TGCAGTGCCCAACTAGCGGGACTCAACGAGCAGTACTTC
few	TRBD1	TRBV6-1	TRBJ2-7	CASSRQGVLGEQYF	TGTGCCAGCAGCAGACAGGGGGTCCTTGGCGAGCAGTACTTC
.	.	TRBV7-9	TRBJ2-3	CASSFPGQDQDTQYF	TGTGCCAGCAGCTTCCCTGGCCAGGACCAGGATACGCAGTATTTT
few	.	TRBV20-1	TRBJ2-7	CSARSGLEEEQYF	TGCAGTGCCCGGTCGGGGTTGGAGGAGGAGCAGTACTTC
few	.	TRBV9	TRBJ2-5	CASSVAGTRETQYF	TGTGCCAGCAGCGTAGCCGGGACTCGAGAGACCCAGTACTTC
.	.	TRBV3-1	TRBJ2-3	CASSDATLTSTDTQYF	TGTGCCAGCAGCGATGCGACACTTACTAGCACAGATACGCAGTATTTT
.	TRBD2	TRBV25-1	TRBJ2-4	CASSPDRGLAGALLAKNIQYF	TGTGCCAGCAGTCCGGACCGGGGACTAGCGGGGGCCTTGCTAGCCAAAAACATTCAGTACTTC
few	TRBD2	TRBV20-1	TRBJ2-1	CSASPDRGLAGDEQFF	TGCAGTGCTAGTCCAGATAGGGGACTAGCGGGAGATGAGCAGTTCTTC
.	TRBD2	TRBV7-2	TRBJ2-1	CASSTTSGRVDEQFF	TGTGCCAGCAGCACGACTAGCGGGAGGGTCGATGAGCAGTTCTTC
.	.	TRBV29-1	TRBJ1-5	CSVRTSSNQPQHF	TGCAGCGTGCGGACGTCTAGCAATCAGCCCCAGCATTTT
few	.	TRBV20-1	TRBJ1-2	CSARVSGAAGYTF	TGCAGTGCTAGAGTTTCCGGGGCGGCTGGCTACACCTTC
.	TRBD2	TRBV19	TRBJ2-1	CASRDLAGVNEQFF	TGTGCCAGTCGGGATCTAGCGGGGGTTAATGAGCAGTTCTTC
.	.	TRBV20-1	TRBJ2-7	CSAAKTEIYEQYF	TGCAGTGCTGCAAAGACAGAGATCTACGAGCAGTACTTC
few	.	TRBV5-1	TRBJ1-5	CASRLAGDSNQPQHF	TGCGCCAGCAGACTTGCCGGGGATAGCAATCAGCCCCAGCATTTT
.	.	TRBV12-3/TRBV12-4	TRBJ1-1	CASNKRGGLDTEAFF	TGTGCCAGCAACAAAAGAGGGGGGCTGGACACTGAAGCTTTCTTT
.	.	TRBV19	TRBJ1-1	CASIPDKMNTEAFF	TGTGCCAGTATCCCGGACAAAATGAACACTGAAGCTTTCTTT
.	.	TRBV27	TRBJ2-1	CASSLGQTEQFF	TGTGCCAGCAGTTTGGGTCAAACAGAGCAGTTCTTC
.	.	TRBV12-3/TRBV12-4	TRBJ2-7	CASSFRQGGPYEQYF	TGTGCCAGCAGTTTTCGTCAGGGTGGGCCCTACGAGCAGTACTTC
.	TRBD2	TRBV20-1	TRBJ2-5	CSARLAGPGAQYF	TGCAGTGCCAGACTAGCGGGGCCGGGGGCCCAGTACTTC
few	TRBD1	TRBV18	TRBJ2-3	CASSRGTGGRDTQYF	TGTGCCAGCTCACGTGGGACAGGGGGAAGAGATACGCAGTATTTT
.	TRBD2	TRBV5-1	TRBJ2-7	CASSFSSGGNEQYF	TGCGCCAGCAGCTTCTCTTCGGGGGGGAACGAGCAGTACTTC
.	.	TRBV27	TRBJ2-5	CASSLMAGSLETQYF	TGTGCCAGCAGTTTAATGGCTGGCAGCCTAGAGACCCAGTACTTC
.	TRBD2	TRBV10-3	TRBJ2-7	CAISVLAGYEQYF	TGTGCCATCAGTGTACTAGCGGGCTACGAGCAGTACTTC
.	.	TRBV6-5	TRBJ1-6	CASSYSLFSGENSPLHF	TGTGCCAGCAGTTACTCACTATTCAGTGGAGAGAATTCACCCCTCCACTTT
many	.	TRBV15	TRBJ2-3	CATGRERFTDTQYF	TGTGCCACCGGCCGGGAGAGATTCACAGATACGCAGTATTTT
.	.	TRBV24-1	TRBJ2-2	CATSAGIVGTGELFF	TGTGCCACCAGTGCCGGGATCGTGGGCACCGGGGAGCTGTTTTTT
few	.	TRBV20-1	TRBJ2-2	CSAPLDTGELFF	TGCAGTGCCCCCCTCGACACCGGGGAGCTGTTTTTT